A single sample gave rise to the 18 T cell receptor beta chains below, sequenced in a study of tumor and adjacent non-tumor tissue in lung cancer. No cell sorting was done before RNA was extracted from the tissue. Three rounds of nested PCR, following a modified ARM-PCR protocol, produced the TCRbeta library. TCRdb reanalysed the multiplex PCR reads using MiXCR and keeps one entry per CDR3 protein. The sample holds 90,000 to 110,000 distinct CDR3 sequences, roughly 80% seen once. The sequenced sample consisted of lung tumor tissue. These receptors were obtained from a woman aged 60-75 years with non-small cell lung cancer.

Concerning this clonotype itself: Compared with germline, one end of the junction differs, possibly owing to a read error. V gene TRBV6-1 combines with J gene TRBJ1-3; no firm D call. Germline CDR1 MNHNS, CDR2 SASEGT. The CDR3 consists of 15 residues. CDR3 in DNA: TGTGCCAGCAGTCGCGGACCAATTGGTGGAACCACCATATATTTT. Translating gives CASSRGPIGGTTIYF.

This rearrangement joins TRBV12-3 or TRBV12-4 to TRBJ1-1; D remains unclear. The V and J ends lost 9 bases and 10 bases respectively, with 18 bases between them. CDR3 length: 12 amino acids. The CDR3: CASTDLEEVAFF. For the CDR3, the DNA is TGTGCCAGTACCGACTTGGAGGAAGTAGCTTTCTTT.

A word on this clonotype: At one end the junction does not follow the germline gene, possibly because of a read error. CDR3 sequence (DNA): TGTGCCAGCAGCTTAGTTCGGGGCGATCAAGGCAATGAGCAGTCCTTC. This sequence encodes CASSLVRGDQGNEQSF. The genes are TRBV11-2 and TRBJ2-1; either TRBD1 or TRBD2 may supply D (5 bases each). This CDR3 has 16 amino acids. CDR1 and CDR2 (germline): SGHAT, FQNNGV.

Notes on this clonotype: The junction and the germline gene differ at one end; a read error may be behind it. The rearrangement uses TRBV5-8 and TRBJ2-1; tentative D call: TRBD2 (6 bases). The CDR3 totals 13 residues. Germline values: CDR1 SGHTS, CDR2 YDEGEE. The DNA for the CDR3 is TGTGCCAACAGCGTCGTAAGCGGGAATGAGCAGTTCTTC. It yields the protein CANSVVSGNEQFF.

This clonotype was seen just once. One base away lies a much larger clone, so this may be a sequencing read error. The chain joins TRBV4-3 to TRBJ2-5; 11 bases agree with TRBD2. CDR1 and CDR2 from the germline V gene are LGHNA and YSLEER. The CDR3 covers 17 residues. CDR3 sequence reads: CASSQDPASGGWETQHF. The CDR3 coding sequence is TGCGCCAGCAGCCAAGATCCGGCTAGCGGGGGGTGGGAGACCCAGCACTTC.

The V call is TRBV11-3, the J call TRBJ1-2, with D tentatively TRBD1 (5 bases). Germline V gene lookup returns CDR1 SGHNT and CDR2 YENEEA. The V gene lost 5 bases and the J gene lost 7 bases, with 14 bases spanning the gap. The CDR3 contains 13 residues. The CDR3 DNA reads TGTGCCAGCAGCCCAGATAGGGACCTTGGCTACACCTTC. Translated, it gives CASSPDRDLGYTF. The entire variable domain, with the rest obtained from reference TRBV11-3 and TRBJ1-2, is as follows: EAGVVQSPRYKIIEKKQPVAFWCNPISGHNTLYWYLQNLGQGPELLIRYENEEAVDDSQLPKDRFSAERLKGVDSTLKIQPAELGDSAVYLCASSPDRDLGYTFGSGTRLTVV.

Turning to this clonotype: The DNA is left out, because the CDR3 cannot be placed on it with certainty; the CDR3 is given as TCRdb lists it. This chain links TRBV12-3 or TRBV12-4 with TRBJ2-1; TRBD1 is the table's D call, not checked against the DNA. The length of the CDR3 is 15 amino acids, counting both ends. The CDR3 region is CASSFAGGAHNEQFF.

J is TRBJ2-2 and V is TRBV4-3; maybe TRBD2 (5 bases). Germline CDR1 and CDR2: LGHNA and YSLEER. Trimming shortened V by 7 bases and J by 4 bases, and 25 bases separated the two germline ends. The CDR3 runs to 18 residues. The CDR3 DNA follows: TGCGCCAGCACCCGAGAAGTTGCTGGGAGAGCCCCCACCGGGGAGCTGTTTTTT. This encodes CASTREVAGRAPTGELFF.

As to this clonotype: The CDR3 does not end in the conserved phenylalanine or tryptophan, so this is likely a read error. The genes are TRBV28 and TRBJ2-3; 10 nucleotides match TRBD2. V was clipped by 8 bases and J by 4 bases; unmatched bases: 15. CDR1 MDHEN and CDR2 SYDVKM come from the germline V gene. The CDR3 covers 17 residues. CDR3 nucleotide sequence: TGTGCCAGCGGTCCCGTCATAGCGGGGGGACGGCCAGATACGCAGTATTTG. It specifies CASGPVIAGGRPDTQYL.

As for this clonotype: A much more abundant neighbour one base away suggests this may be a read error. V gene TRBV5-4 combines with J gene TRBJ1-1; D remains ambiguous. CDR1 is SGHNT and CDR2 is YYREEE in the germline V gene (reference sequence). The CDR3 consists of 14 residues. V was pared by 4 bases and J by 0 bases, with 10 bases between. The chain's CDR3 is CASSLGKLNTEAFF. CDR3 nucleotide sequence: TGTGCCAGCAGCCTCGGCAAACTGAACACTGAAGCTTTCTTT.

As to this clonotype: A read error may account for a junction end that differs from germline. The chain is built from TRBV11-3 and TRBJ1-4; D uncertain. This CDR3 region has 15 residues. The V gene's germline CDR1 is SGHNT and CDR2 YENEEA. CDR3 sequence (DNA): TGTGCCAGTAGCTTAGGAGGCCCGGCTAATGAAAGACTGTTTTTC. Its protein is CASSLGGPANERLFF.

As concerns this clonotype: A much larger clone lies one base from this, so it may be a read error. The rearrangement uses TRBV6-2 or TRBV6-3 and TRBJ2-2; D call uncertain. The CDR3 is made up of 15 amino acids. Between the trimmed V and J ends, which lost 8 bases and 4 bases, there was a span of 17 bases. In germline, CDR1 is MNHEY, CDR2 SVGEGT. The CDR3 DNA reads TGTGCCAGCTCCCGGCCTTTCGGCCTCACCGGGGAGCTGTTTTTT. It codes for CASSRPFGLTGELFF.

For this clonotype: Since no conserved phenylalanine or tryptophan closes the CDR3, a read error is the likely cause. The chain combines TRBV20-1 with TRBJ1-5; 7 positions agree with TRBD1. The CDR3 is 19 residues long. J gave up 0 bases and V 0 bases, and 14 bases lay outside the gene matches. Germline CDR1 and CDR2: DFQATT and SNEGSKA (reference sequence). CDR3 nucleotide sequence: TGCAGTGCTAGAGATATAGCGGCAGGGGGTTCGGCTAGCAATCAGCCCCAGCATTAT. Residues: CSARDIAAGGSASNQPQHY.

As regards this clonotype: A much larger clone differs by one base, so this may be a read error. The chain joins TRBV28 to TRBJ2-2; 12 bases map to TRBD2. The CDR3 covers 14 residues. Germline CDR1 is MDHEN and CDR2 is SYDVKM. Here the CDR3 reads CATSSLAGGPTLFF. The CDR3 region has the DNA TGTGCCACCAGTTCCCTAGCGGGAGGGCCTACCCTGTTTTTT.

In its sample, this clonotype was seen once. The junction does not match germline at one end; this may be a read error. The chain employs TRBV7-9 and TRBJ2-7; 9 nucleotides align to TRBD1. Per the germline V gene, CDR1 is SEHNR and CDR2 is FQNEAQ (reference sequence). CDR3 length: 15 residues. The CDR3 DNA is TGTGCCAGCAGCTTAGACAGGGGGCACGGGTACGAGCATTACTTC. Its translation is CASSLDRGHGYEHYF.

This clonotype was counted only a few times. The chain employs TRBV2 and TRBJ1-3; no firm D call. CDR1 and CDR2 (germline): SNHLY, FYNNEI. This CDR3 contains 13 residues. The V end was cut by 10 bases, the J end by 9 bases, with 19 bases between. The CDR3 DNA follows: TGTGCCAACCACAAGGACCGTGAAAGCACCATATATTTT. It is translated as CANHKDRESTIYF.

Worth noting for this clonotype: A much larger clonotype is one base distant, so this may be a read error. This chain joins TRBV4-2 and TRBJ1-2, with 7 bases lining up with TRBD1. The CDR3 spans 16 residues. Germline trimming cut 1 base from V and 7 bases from J; bases unmatched to any gene: 12. From germline, CDR1 is LGHNA and CDR2 YNFKEQ. This CDR3 is CASSQAGTVDPVGYTF. CDR3 coding DNA: TGTGCCAGCAGCCAAGCAGGGACAGTCGACCCCGTTGGCTACACCTTC.

The chain carries TRBV11-3 and TRBJ2-2, with 11 positions matching TRBD2. V lost 0 bases and J lost 4; bases outside the gene matches: 7. The germline V gene encodes CDR1 SGHNT and CDR2 YENEEA. The CDR3 is 18 residues long. The chain's CDR3 is CASSLESTSGGFTGELFF. DNA for the CDR3: TGTGCCAGCAGCTTAGAATCTACTAGCGGGGGATTCACCGGGGAGCTGTTTTTT.